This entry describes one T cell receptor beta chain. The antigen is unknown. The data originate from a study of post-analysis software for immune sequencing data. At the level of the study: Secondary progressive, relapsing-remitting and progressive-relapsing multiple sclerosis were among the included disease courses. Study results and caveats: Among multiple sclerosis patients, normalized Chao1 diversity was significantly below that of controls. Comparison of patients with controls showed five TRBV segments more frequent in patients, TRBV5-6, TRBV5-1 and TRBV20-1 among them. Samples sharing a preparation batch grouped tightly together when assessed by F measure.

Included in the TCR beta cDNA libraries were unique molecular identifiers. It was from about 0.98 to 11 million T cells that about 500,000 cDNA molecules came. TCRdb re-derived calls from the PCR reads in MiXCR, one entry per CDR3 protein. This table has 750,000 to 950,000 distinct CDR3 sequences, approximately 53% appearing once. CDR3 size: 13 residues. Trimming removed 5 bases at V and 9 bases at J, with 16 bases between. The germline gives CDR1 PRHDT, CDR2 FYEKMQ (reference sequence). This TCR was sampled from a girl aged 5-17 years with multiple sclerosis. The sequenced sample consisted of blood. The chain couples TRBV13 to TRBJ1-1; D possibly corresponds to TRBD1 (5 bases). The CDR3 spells CASSDGTVDKAFF. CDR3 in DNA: TGTGCCAGCAGCGACGGGACGGTGGATAAAGCTTTCTTT.